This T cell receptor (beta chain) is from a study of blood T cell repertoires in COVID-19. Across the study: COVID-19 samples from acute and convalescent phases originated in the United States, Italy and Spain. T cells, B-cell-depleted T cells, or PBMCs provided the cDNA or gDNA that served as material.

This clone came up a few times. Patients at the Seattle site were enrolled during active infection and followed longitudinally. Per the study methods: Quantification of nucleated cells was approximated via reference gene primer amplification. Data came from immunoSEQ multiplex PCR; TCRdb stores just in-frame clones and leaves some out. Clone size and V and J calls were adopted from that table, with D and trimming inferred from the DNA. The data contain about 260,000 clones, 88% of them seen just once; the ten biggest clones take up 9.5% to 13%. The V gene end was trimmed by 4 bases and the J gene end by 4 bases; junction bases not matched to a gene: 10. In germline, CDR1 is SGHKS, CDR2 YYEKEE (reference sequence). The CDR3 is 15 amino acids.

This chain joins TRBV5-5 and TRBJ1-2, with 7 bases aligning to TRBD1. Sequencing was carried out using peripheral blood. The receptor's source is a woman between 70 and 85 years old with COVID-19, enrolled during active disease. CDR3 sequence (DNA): TGTGCCAGCAGCGCTGAAACAGGGGCCCCCTATGGCTACACCTTC. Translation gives CASSAETGAPYGYTF.